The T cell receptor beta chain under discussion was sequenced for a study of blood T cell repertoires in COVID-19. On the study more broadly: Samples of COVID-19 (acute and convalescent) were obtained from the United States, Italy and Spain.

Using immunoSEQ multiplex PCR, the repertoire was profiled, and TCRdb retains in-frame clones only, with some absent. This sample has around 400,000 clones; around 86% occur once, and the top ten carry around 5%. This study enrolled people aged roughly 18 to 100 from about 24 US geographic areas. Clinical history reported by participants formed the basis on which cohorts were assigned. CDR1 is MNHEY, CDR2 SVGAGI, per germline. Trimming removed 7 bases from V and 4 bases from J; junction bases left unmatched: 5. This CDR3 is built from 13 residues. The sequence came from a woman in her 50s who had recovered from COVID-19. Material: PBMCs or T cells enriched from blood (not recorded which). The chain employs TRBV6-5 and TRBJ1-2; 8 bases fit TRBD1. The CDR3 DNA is TGTGCCAGCACCAACAGGGGGGGCTATGGCTACACCTTC. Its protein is CASTNRGGYGYTF.